The rows below give T cell receptor beta chains drawn from one sample of a study of regulatory T cells in long-lasting Graves disease. TCRdb fed the multiplex PCR reads into MiXCR, producing one record per CDR3 protein. Of a few hundred thousand distinct CDR3 sequences listed, around 22% are singletons. Sequenced here: peripheral blood mononuclear cells (PBMCs), sampled when the disease was refractory, from a patient treated with antithyroid drugs. These receptors were taken from a female donor with Graves disease. Each CDR3 is given with its conserved first and last residue. The D gene is left open where the match is weak. A clone size is listed for some rows: how often the clone was seen (once, few, many), or a class if it is expanded.

size: many; J: TRBJ1-1; D: TRBD1; V: TRBV15; CDR3: CATSRVTRTGGNTEAFF; DNA: TGTGCCACCAGCAGGGTTACACGGACAGGAGGGAACACTGAAGCTTTCTTT
size: -; J: TRBJ2-7; D: -; V: TRBV6-2/TRBV6-3; CDR3: CASSLVIVWSPNYEQYF; DNA: TGTGCCAGCAGCTTAGTTATCGTATGGAGTCCGAACTACGAGCAGTACTTC
size: -; J: TRBJ2-2; D: TRBD2; V: TRBV19; CDR3: CASMQLAGVAAGELFF; DNA: TGTGCCAGTATGCAACTAGCGGGAGTAGCGGCCGGGGAGCTGTTTTTT
size: few; J: TRBJ1-5; D: -; V: TRBV20-1; CDR3: CSARRGQTYNQPQHF; DNA: TGCAGTGCTAGACGCGGACAGACTTACAATCAGCCCCAGCATTTT
size: few; J: TRBJ1-5; D: -; V: TRBV18; CDR3: CASSGGADQPQHF; DNA: TGTGCCAGCTCAGGGGGCGCAGATCAGCCCCAGCATTTT
size: -; J: TRBJ1-5; D: TRBD1; V: TRBV30; CDR3: CAWSVGTGNNQPQHF; DNA: TGTGCCTGGAGTGTCGGGACAGGGAACAATCAGCCCCAGCATTTT
size: many; J: TRBJ2-2; D: TRBD2; V: TRBV11-2; CDR3: CASSLYGRLAGLTGELFF; DNA: TGTGCCAGCAGCTTATATGGACGACTAGCGGGACTAACCGGGGAGCTGTTTTTT
size: -; J: TRBJ2-7; D: -; V: TRBV6-1; CDR3: CASSTPFYEQYF; DNA: TGTGCCAGCAGCACTCCCTTCTACGAGCAGTACTTC
size: -; J: TRBJ1-2; D: -; V: TRBV20-1; CDR3: CSASPRQVDGYTF; DNA: TGCAGTGCTAGCCCAAGACAGGTAGATGGCTACACCTTC
size: few; J: TRBJ2-7; D: -; V: TRBV20-1; CDR3: CSASRATSQQYF; DNA: TGCAGTGCTAGTAGGGCTACTTCCCAGCAGTACTTC
size: few; J: TRBJ1-3; D: -; V: TRBV28; CDR3: CASGTVHSGNTIYF; DNA: TGTGCCAGCGGTACAGTTCACTCTGGAAACACCATATATTTT
size: few; J: TRBJ1-2; D: TRBD1; V: TRBV5-1; CDR3: CASSSGQLNYGYTF; DNA: TGCGCCAGCAGCTCGGGACAGTTGAACTATGGCTACACCTTC
size: few; J: TRBJ1-1; D: -; V: TRBV20-1; CDR3: CSAPGGGLHTEAFF; DNA: TGCAGTGCCCCCGGCGGGGGGCTCCACACTGAAGCTTTCTTT
size: few; J: TRBJ2-2; D: -; V: TRBV7-2; CDR3: CASSHTGGANTGELFF; DNA: TGTGCCAGCAGCCACACTGGGGGGGCTAACACCGGGGAGCTGTTTTTT
size: many; J: TRBJ2-5; D: TRBD1; V: TRBV6-1; CDR3: CASSYPPGTAPQKETQYF; DNA: TGTGCCAGCAGCTACCCTCCCGGGACAGCGCCACAGAAGGAGACCCAGTACTTC
size: many; J: TRBJ1-5; D: -; V: TRBV7-2; CDR3: CASSFQNNQPQHF; DNA: TGTGCCAGCAGCTTCCAGAACAATCAGCCCCAGCATTTT
size: -; J: TRBJ2-7; D: TRBD2; V: TRBV4-3; CDR3: CASSPRLAGGASEQYF; DNA: TGCGCCAGCAGCCCAAGACTAGCGGGGGGGGCTTCGGAGCAGTACTTC
size: -; J: TRBJ1-4; D: TRBD1; V: TRBV28; CDR3: CASSSGQGEKIGTNEKLFF; DNA: TGTGCCAGCAGTTCCGGACAGGGAGAAAAGATTGGAACTAATGAAAAACTGTTTTTT
size: -; J: TRBJ2-5; D: TRBD1; V: TRBV6-5; CDR3: CASSYYGTGQETQYF; DNA: TGTGCCAGCAGTTACTACGGGACAGGGCAGGAGACCCAGTACTTC
size: few; J: TRBJ1-2; D: -; V: TRBV5-8; CDR3: CASSQDPFYGYTF; DNA: TGTGCCAGCAGCCAGGACCCATTCTATGGCTACACCTTC
size: -; J: TRBJ2-7; D: TRBD1; V: TRBV20-1; CDR3: CSARGDRGTYEQYF; DNA: TGCAGTGCCAGAGGGGACAGGGGAACCTACGAGCAGTACTTC
size: many; J: TRBJ1-6; D: -; V: TRBV7-2; CDR3: CASSLGGGGYNSPLHF; DNA: TGTGCCAGCAGCTTAGGTGGGGGCGGATATAATTCACCCCTCCACTTT
size: once; J: TRBJ2-2; D: -; V: TRBV5-1; CDR3: CASGPHRDGELFF; DNA: TGCGCCAGCGGTCCACACCGCGACGGGGAGCTGTTTTTT
size: -; J: TRBJ1-5; D: -; V: TRBV5-1; CDR3: CASSSGDTPDQPQHF; DNA: TGCGCCAGCAGCTCAGGTGACACACCAGATCAGCCCCAGCATTTT
size: -; J: TRBJ2-7; D: -; V: TRBV9; CDR3: CASSPQAGRATYEQYF; DNA: TGTGCCAGCAGCCCTCAAGCGGGCCGCGCAACCTACGAGCAGTACTTC
size: many; J: TRBJ2-7; D: -; V: TRBV28; CDR3: CASTPAQSYEQYF; DNA: TGTGCCAGCACCCCAGCCCAGTCCTACGAGCAGTACTTC
size: few; J: TRBJ2-7; D: -; V: TRBV3-1; CDR3: CASSQVDRPYEQYF; DNA: TGTGCCAGCAGCCAAGTTGACAGACCCTACGAGCAGTACTTC
size: -; J: TRBJ2-2; D: TRBD1; V: TRBV5-4; CDR3: CASSLEGALGELFF; DNA: TGTGCCAGCAGCTTGGAGGGGGCGCTCGGAGAGCTGTTTTTT
size: -; J: TRBJ1-1; D: TRBD1; V: TRBV18; CDR3: CASSPQGTGMNTEAFF; DNA: TGTGCCAGCTCACCTCAAGGGACAGGGATGAACACTGAAGCTTTCTTT
size: few; J: TRBJ1-1; D: -; V: TRBV15; CDR3: CATSSGMGTEAFF; DNA: TGTGCCACCAGCAGTGGTATGGGCACTGAAGCTTTCTTT
size: -; J: TRBJ1-5; D: TRBD1; V: TRBV20-1; CDR3: CSARGPRTGDQPQHF; DNA: TGCAGTGCTAGAGGACCCAGGACAGGGGATCAGCCCCAGCATTTT
size: -; J: TRBJ2-7; D: -; V: TRBV27; CDR3: CACSLTRAGSYEQYF; DNA: TGTGCCTGCAGTTTAACCAGGGCGGGGTCCTACGAGCAGTACTTC
size: -; J: TRBJ2-7; D: -; V: TRBV19; CDR3: CASSTEDGSYEQYF; DNA: TGTGCCAGTAGTACGGAGGACGGCTCCTACGAGCAGTACTTC
size: -; J: TRBJ1-2; D: -; V: TRBV19; CDR3: CASIPPTKFYGYTF; DNA: TGTGCCAGTATCCCACCAACCAAGTTCTATGGCTACACCTTC
size: -; J: TRBJ2-1; D: -; V: TRBV20-1; CDR3: CSALGPNNNEQFF; DNA: TGCAGTGCCCTGGGACCAAACAACAATGAGCAGTTCTTC
size: few; J: TRBJ1-5; D: -; V: TRBV18; CDR3: CASSLGSALNQPQHF; DNA: TGTGCCAGCTCGCTGGGATCCGCACTTAATCAGCCCCAGCATTTT
size: -; J: TRBJ2-7; D: -; V: TRBV27; CDR3: CASSTNRAITYEQYF; DNA: TGTGCCAGCAGTACCAACAGGGCCATTACCTACGAGCAGTACTTC
size: many; J: TRBJ2-2; D: TRBD2; V: TRBV27; CDR3: CASSSSRDYNTGELFF; DNA: TGTGCCAGCAGTTCCTCCCGGGACTACAACACCGGGGAGCTGTTTTTT
size: few; J: TRBJ1-2; D: -; V: TRBV6-4; CDR3: CASSDSGRGGGYTF; DNA: TGTGCCAGCAGTGACTCCGGCAGGGGAGGTGGCTACACCTTC
size: few; J: TRBJ1-1; D: -; V: TRBV27; CDR3: CASGRGGTEAFF; DNA: TGTGCCAGCGGAAGGGGAGGGACTGAAGCTTTCTTT
size: many; J: TRBJ1-5; D: -; V: TRBV28; CDR3: CASSSETLWSNQPQHF; DNA: TGTGCCAGCAGTTCGGAAACCCTTTGGAGCAATCAGCCCCAGCATTTT
size: -; J: TRBJ1-2; D: -; V: TRBV20-1; CDR3: CSAMGGGERPNYGYTF; DNA: TGCAGTGCCATGGGCGGTGGGGAGAGACCTAACTATGGCTACACCTTC
size: -; J: TRBJ2-1; D: -; V: TRBV5-4; CDR3: CASSLGQTSYNEQFF; DNA: TGTGCCAGCAGCTTGGGACAGACTTCCTACAATGAGCAGTTCTTC
size: -; J: TRBJ1-2; D: -; V: TRBV18; CDR3: CAGSPSGTYGYTF; DNA: TGTGCCGGCTCACCTTCCGGGACGTATGGCTACACCTTC
size: once; J: TRBJ2-5; D: -; V: TRBV29-1; CDR3: CSVGRTQETQYF; DNA: TGCAGCGTTGGCAGGACCCAAGAGACCCAGTACTTC
size: many; J: TRBJ1-5; D: TRBD1; V: TRBV2; CDR3: CASSRDSGINQPQHF; DNA: TGTGCCAGCAGCCGGGACAGCGGCATAAATCAGCCCCAGCATTTT
size: -; J: TRBJ2-7; D: -; V: TRBV6-1; CDR3: CASSENQGYEQYF; DNA: TGTGCCAGCAGTGAAAACCAGGGCTACGAGCAGTACTTC
size: many; J: TRBJ2-5; D: TRBD2; V: TRBV10-3; CDR3: CAISVSGSFQETQYF; DNA: TGTGCCATCAGTGTTAGCGGGAGCTTTCAGGAGACCCAGTACTTC
size: few; J: TRBJ2-7; D: -; V: TRBV3-1; CDR3: CASSQGLFFEQYF; DNA: TGTGCCAGCAGCCAGGGACTCTTCTTCGAGCAGTACTTC